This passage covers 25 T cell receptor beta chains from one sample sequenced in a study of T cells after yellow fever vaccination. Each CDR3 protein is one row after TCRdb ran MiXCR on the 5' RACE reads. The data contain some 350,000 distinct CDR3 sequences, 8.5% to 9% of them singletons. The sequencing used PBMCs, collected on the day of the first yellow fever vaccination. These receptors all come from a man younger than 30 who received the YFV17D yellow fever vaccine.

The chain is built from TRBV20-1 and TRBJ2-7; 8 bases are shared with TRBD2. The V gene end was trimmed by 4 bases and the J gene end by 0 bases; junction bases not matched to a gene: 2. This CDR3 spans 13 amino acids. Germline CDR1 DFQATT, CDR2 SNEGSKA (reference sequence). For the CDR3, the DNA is TGCAGTGCTAAAAGCGGGAGCTCCTACGAGCAGTACGTC. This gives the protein CSAKSGSSYEQYV.

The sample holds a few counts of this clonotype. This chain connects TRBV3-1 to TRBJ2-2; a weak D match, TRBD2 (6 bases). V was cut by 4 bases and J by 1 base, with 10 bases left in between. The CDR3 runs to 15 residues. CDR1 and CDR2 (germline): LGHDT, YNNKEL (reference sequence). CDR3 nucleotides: TGTGCCAGCAGCCCGGGACTCCTGAACACCGGGGAGCTGTTTTTT. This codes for CASSPGLLNTGELFF.

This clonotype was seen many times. The CDR3 nucleotides are TGCAGTGCTGAACAGAGCTCCTATAATTCACCCCTCCACTTT. It codes for CSAEQSSYNSPLHF. The J gene is TRBJ1-6, the V gene TRBV20-1; D is unclear. The germline V and J ends were trimmed by 5 bases and 0 bases, with 8 bases remaining between them. The CDR3 runs to 14 residues. Germline loops: CDR1 DFQATT, CDR2 SNEGSKA (reference sequence).

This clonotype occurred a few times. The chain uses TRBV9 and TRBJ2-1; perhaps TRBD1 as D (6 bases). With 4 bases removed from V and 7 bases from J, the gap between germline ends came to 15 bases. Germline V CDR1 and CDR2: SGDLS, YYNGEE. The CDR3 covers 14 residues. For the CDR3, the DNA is TGTGCCAGCAGCCCTAGGGGGAAAGGAAATGAGCAGTTCTTC. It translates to CASSPRGKGNEQFF.

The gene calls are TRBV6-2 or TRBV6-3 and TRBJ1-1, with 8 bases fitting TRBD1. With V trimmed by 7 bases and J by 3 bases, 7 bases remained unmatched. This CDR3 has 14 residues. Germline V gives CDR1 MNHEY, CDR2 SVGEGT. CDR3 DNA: TGTGCCAGCACCAGGGGGCCAGCTGACACTGAAGCTTTCTTT. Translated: CASTRGPADTEAFF.

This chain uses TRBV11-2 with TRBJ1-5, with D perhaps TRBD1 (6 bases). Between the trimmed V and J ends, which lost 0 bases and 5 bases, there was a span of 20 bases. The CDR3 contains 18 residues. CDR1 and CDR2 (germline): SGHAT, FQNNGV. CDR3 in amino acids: CASSLDLRWGASHQPQHF. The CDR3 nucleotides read TGTGCCAGCAGCTTAGATCTCAGGTGGGGGGCCTCGCATCAGCCCCAGCATTTT.

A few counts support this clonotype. In DNA form, the CDR3 reads TGTGCCAGCAGCTCCCTTAGGGGCCGAAATGAGCAGTTCTTC. Amino acid sequence: CASSSLRGRNEQFF. This rearrangement joins TRBV7-6 to TRBJ2-1; TRBD1 is a possible D gene (5 bases). The CDR3 runs 14 residues. Germline V lookup: CDR1 SGHVS, CDR2 FNYEAQ. V was clipped by 4 bases and J by 7 bases, with 14 bases between them. Using reference TRBV7-6 and TRBJ2-1 for the parts outside the CDR3, the full variable domain is GAGVSQSPRYKVTKRGQDVALRCDPISGHVSLYWYRQALGQGPEFLTYFNYEAQQDKSGLPNDRFSAERPEGSISTLTIQRTEQRDSAMYRCASSSLRGRNEQFFGPGTRLTVL.

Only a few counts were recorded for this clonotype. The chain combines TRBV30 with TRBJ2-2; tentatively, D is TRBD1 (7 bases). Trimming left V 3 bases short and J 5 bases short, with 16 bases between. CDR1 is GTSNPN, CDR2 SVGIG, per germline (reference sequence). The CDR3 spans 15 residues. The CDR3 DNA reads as TGTGCCTGGAGCATTGGGGGGACAGTGACCGGGGAGCTGTTTTTT. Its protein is CAWSIGGTVTGELFF.

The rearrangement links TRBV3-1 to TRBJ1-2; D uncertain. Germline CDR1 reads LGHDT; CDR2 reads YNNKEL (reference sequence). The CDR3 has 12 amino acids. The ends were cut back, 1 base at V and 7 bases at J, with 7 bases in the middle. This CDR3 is CASSQGEAGYTF. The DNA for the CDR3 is TGTGCCAGCAGCCAAGGAGAAGCTGGCTACACCTTC.

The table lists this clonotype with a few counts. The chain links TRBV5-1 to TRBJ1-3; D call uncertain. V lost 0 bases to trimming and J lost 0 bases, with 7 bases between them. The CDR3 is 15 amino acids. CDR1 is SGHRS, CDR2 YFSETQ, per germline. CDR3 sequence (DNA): TGCGCCAGCAGCTTGGGGACGGTCTCTGGAAACACCATATATTTT. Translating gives CASSLGTVSGNTIYF.

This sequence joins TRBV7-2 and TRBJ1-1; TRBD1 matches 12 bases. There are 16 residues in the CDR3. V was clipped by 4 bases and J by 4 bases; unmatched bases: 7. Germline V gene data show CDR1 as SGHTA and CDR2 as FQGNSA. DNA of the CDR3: TGTGCCAGCAGCTGGGGACAGGGGGCAGGCGGCACTGAAGCTTTCTTT. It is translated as CASSWGQGAGGTEAFF.

CDR3 sequence: CASRRRGQPYNEQFF. The CDR3 DNA sequence: TGTGCCAGCAGGCGTAGGGGACAGCCTTACAATGAGCAGTTCTTC. The chain uses TRBV12-3 or TRBV12-4 and TRBJ2-1; 7 bases agree with TRBD1. The trim removed 6 bases at V and 4 bases at J, leaving 9 bases unmatched. The CDR3 runs 15 residues.

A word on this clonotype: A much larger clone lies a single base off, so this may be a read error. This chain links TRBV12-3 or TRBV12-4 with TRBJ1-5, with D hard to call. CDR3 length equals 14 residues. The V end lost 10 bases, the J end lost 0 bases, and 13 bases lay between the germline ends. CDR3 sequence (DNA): TGTGCCAACCATCCCGGTTATAGCAATCAGCCCCAGCATTTT. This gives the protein CANHPGYSNQPQHF.

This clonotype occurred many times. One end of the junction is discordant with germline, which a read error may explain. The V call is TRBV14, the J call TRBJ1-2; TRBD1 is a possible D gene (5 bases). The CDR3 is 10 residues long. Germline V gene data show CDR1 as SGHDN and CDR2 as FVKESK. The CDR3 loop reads CANTDSNRTF. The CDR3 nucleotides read TGCGCGAACACTGACAGCAACCGCACCTTC.

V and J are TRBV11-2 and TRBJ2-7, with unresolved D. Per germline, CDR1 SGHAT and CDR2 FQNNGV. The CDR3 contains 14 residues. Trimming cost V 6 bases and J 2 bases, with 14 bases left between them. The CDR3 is CASRTLAGPYEQYF. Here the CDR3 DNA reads TGTGCCAGCAGAACGCTTGCAGGCCCCTACGAGCAGTACTTC.

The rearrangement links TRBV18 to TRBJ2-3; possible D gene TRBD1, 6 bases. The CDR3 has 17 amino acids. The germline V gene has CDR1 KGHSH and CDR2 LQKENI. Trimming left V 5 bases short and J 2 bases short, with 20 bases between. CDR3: CASSINRDTGITDTQYF. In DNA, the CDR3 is TGTGCCAGCTCAATAAACCGGGACACAGGCATCACAGATACGCAGTATTTT.

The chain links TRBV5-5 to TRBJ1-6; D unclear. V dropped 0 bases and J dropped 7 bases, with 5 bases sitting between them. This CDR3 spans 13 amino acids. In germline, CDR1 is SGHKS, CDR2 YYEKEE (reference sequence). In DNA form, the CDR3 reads TGTGCCAGCAGCTTGGTACCGAATTCACCCCTCCACTTT. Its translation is CASSLVPNSPLHF.

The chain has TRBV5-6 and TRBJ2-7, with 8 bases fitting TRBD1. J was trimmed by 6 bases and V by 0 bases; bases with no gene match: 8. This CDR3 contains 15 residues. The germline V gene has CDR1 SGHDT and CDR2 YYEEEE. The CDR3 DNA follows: TGTGCCAGCAGCTTGGCCCCCGGACAGGGTAGCGAGCAGTACGTC. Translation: CASSLAPGQGSEQYV.

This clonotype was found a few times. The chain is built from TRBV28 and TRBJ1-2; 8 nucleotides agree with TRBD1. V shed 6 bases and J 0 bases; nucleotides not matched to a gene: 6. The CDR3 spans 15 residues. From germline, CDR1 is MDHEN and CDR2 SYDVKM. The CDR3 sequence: CASSPGQAANYGYTF. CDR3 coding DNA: TGTGCCAGCAGCCCGGGACAGGCAGCTAACTATGGCTACACCTTC.

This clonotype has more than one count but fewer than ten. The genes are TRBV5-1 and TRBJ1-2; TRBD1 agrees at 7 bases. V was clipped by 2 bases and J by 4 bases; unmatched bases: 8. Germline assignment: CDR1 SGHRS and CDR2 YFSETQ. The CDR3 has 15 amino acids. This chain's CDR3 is CASSFGQEGAYGYTF. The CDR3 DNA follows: TGCGCCAGCAGCTTTGGACAGGAAGGGGCCTATGGCTACACCTTC.

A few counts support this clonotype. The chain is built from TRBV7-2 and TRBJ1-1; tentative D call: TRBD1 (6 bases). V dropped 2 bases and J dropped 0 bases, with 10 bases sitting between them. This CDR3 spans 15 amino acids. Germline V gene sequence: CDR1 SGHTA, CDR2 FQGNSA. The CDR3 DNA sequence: TGTGCCAGCAGCTTAAATCAGGGGTTGAACACTGAAGCTTTCTTT. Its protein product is CASSLNQGLNTEAFF.

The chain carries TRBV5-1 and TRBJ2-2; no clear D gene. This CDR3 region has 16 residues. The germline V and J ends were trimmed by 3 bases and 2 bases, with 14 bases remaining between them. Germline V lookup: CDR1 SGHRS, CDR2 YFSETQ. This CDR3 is CASSSQNSPNTGELFF. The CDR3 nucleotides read TGCGCCAGCAGCTCCCAGAACAGTCCTAACACCGGGGAGCTGTTTTTT.

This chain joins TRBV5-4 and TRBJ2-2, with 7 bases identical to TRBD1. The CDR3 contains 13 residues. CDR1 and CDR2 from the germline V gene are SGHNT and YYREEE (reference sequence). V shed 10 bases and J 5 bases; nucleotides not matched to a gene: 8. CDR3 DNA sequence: TGTGCCTATGAACAGGGGAGAACCGGGGAGCTGTTTTTT. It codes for CAYEQGRTGELFF.

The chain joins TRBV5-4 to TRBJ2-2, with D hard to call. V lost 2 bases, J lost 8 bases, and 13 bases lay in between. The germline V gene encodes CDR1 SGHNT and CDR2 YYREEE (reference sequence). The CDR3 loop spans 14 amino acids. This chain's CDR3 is CASSFYNQEGELFF. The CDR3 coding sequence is TGTGCCAGCAGCTTTTACAACCAGGAAGGGGAGCTGTTTTTT.

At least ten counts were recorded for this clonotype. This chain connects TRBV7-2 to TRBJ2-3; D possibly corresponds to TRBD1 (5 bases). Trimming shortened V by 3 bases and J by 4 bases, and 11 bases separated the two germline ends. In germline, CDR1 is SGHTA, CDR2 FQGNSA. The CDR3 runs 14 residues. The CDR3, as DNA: TGTGCCAGCAGCTTCAAGGGGTATGCAGATACGCAGTATTTT. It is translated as CASSFKGYADTQYF.